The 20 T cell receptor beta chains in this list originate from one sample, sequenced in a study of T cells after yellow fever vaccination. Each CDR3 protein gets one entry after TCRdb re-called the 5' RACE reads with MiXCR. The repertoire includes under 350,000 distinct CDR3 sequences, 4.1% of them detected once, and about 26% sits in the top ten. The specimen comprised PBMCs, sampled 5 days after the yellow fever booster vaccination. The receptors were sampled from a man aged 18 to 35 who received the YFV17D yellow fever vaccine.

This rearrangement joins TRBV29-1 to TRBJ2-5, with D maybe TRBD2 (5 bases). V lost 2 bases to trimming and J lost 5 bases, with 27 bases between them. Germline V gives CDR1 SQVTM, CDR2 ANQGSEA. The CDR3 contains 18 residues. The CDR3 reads CSVELYGGGTRSGETQYF. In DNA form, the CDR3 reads TGCAGCGTTGAACTTTACGGTGGAGGTACACGTTCCGGGGAGACCCAGTACTTC. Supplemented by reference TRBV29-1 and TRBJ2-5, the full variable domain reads SAVISQKPSRDICQRGTSLTIQCQVDSQVTMMFWYRQQPGQSLTLIATANQGSEATYESGFVIDKFPISRPNLTFSTLTVSNMSPEDSSIYLCSVELYGGGTRSGETQYFGPGTRLLVL.

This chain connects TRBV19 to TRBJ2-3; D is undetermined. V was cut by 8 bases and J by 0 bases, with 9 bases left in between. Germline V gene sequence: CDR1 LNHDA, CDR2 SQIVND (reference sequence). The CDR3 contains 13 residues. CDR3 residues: CASGRASTDTQYF. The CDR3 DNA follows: TGTGCCAGTGGTAGGGCTAGCACAGATACGCAGTATTTT. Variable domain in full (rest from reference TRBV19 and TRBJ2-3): DGGITQSPKYLFRKEGQNVTLSCEQNLNHDAMYWYRQDPGQGLRLIYYSQIVNDFQKGDIAEGYSVSREKKESFPLTVTSAQKNPTAFYLCASGRASTDTQYFGPGTRLTVL.

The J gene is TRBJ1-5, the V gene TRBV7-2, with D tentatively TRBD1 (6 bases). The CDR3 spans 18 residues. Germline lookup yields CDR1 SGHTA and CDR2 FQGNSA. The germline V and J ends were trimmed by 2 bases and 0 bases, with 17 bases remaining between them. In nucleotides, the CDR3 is TGTGCCAGCAGCTTACAGGGGCCGGGAGTCTATAGCAATCAGCCCCAGCATTTT. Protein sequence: CASSLQGPGVYSNQPQHF.

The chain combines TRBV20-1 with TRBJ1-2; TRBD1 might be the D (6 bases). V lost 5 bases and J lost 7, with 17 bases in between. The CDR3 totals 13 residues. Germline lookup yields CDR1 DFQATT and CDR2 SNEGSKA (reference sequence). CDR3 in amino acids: CSADPHRAGGYTF. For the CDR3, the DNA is TGCAGTGCTGACCCCCACAGGGCGGGTGGCTACACCTTC.

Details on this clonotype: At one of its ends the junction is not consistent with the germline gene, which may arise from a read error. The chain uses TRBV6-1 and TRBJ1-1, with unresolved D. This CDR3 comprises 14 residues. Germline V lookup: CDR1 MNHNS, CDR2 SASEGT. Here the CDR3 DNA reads TGTGCCAGCAGTGGAGGGATTAGGTACACTGAAGCTCTCTTT. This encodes CASSGGIRYTEALF.

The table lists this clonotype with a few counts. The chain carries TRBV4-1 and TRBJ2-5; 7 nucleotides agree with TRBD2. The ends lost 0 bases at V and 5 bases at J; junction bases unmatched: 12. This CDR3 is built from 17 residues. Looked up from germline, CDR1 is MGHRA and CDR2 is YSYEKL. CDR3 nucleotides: TGCGCCAGCAGCCAAGACCCGCGCGGGGGTAACTGGGAGACCCAGTACTTC. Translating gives CASSQDPRGGNWETQYF.

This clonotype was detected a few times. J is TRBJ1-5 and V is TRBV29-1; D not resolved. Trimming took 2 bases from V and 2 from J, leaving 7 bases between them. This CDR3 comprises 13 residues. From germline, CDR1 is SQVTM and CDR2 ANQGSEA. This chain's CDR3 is CSVELSGNQPQHF. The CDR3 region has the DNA TGCAGCGTTGAACTTAGTGGCAATCAGCCCCAGCATTTT. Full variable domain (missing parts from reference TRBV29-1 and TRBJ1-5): SAVISQKPSRDICQRGTSLTIQCQVDSQVTMMFWYRQQPGQSLTLIATANQGSEATYESGFVIDKFPISRPNLTFSTLTVSNMSPEDSSIYLCSVELSGNQPQHFGDGTRLSIL.

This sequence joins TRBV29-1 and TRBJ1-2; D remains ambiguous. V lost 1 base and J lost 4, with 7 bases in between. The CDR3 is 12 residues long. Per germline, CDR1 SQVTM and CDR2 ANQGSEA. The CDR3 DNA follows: TGCAGCGTTGAAGGGGGTAGCTATGGCTACACCTTC. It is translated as CSVEGGSYGYTF.

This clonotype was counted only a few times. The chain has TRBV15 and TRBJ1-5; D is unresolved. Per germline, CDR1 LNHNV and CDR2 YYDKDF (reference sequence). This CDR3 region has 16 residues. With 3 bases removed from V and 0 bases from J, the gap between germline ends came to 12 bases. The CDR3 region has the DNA TGTGCCACCAGCAGCAGAGACGGTTATAGCAATCAGCCCCAGCATTTT. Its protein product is CATSSRDGYSNQPQHF.

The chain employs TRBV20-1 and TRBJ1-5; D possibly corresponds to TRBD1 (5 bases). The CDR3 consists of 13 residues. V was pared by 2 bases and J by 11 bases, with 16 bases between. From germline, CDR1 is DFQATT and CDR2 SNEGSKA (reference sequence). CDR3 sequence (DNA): TGCAGTGCTAGATGGGGGGTCGCCCAGTCCCAGCATTTT. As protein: CSARWGVAQSQHF.

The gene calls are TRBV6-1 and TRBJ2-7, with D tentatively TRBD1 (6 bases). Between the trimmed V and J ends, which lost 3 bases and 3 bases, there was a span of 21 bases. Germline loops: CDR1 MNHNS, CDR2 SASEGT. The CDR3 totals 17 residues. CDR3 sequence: CASSDVRLFRDIYEQYV. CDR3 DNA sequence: TGTGCCAGCAGTGACGTACGCTTATTCCGGGACATCTACGAGCAGTACGTC.

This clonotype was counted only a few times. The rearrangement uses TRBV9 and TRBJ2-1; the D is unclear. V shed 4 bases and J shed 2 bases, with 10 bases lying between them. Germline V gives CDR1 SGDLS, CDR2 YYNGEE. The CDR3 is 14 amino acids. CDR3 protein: CASSPRNTYNEQFF. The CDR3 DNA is TGTGCCAGCAGCCCACGAAATACCTACAATGAGCAGTTCTTC.

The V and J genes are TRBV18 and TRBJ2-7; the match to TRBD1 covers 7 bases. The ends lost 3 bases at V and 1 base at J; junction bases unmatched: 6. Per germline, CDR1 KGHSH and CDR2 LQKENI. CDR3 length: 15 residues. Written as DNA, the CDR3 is TGTGCCAGCTCACCCCTCGGGACAGATTCCTACGAGCAGTACGTC. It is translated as CASSPLGTDSYEQYV.

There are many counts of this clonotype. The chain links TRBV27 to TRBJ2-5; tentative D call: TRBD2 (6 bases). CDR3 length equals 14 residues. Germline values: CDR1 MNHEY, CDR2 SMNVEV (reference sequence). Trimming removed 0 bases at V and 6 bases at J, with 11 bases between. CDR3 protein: CASSLSWGDQTQYF. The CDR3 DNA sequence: TGTGCCAGCAGTTTATCGTGGGGGGATCAGACCCAGTACTTC.

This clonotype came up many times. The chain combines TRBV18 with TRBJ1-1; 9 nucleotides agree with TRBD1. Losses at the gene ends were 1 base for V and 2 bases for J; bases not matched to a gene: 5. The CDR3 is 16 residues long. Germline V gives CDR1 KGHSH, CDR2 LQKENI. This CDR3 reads CASSPLRDRVNTEAFF. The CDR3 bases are TGTGCCAGCTCACCACTCCGGGACAGGGTTAACACTGAAGCTTTCTTT.

CDR3 protein: CASSLRDVYQETQYF. The CDR3 DNA reads TGTGCCAGCAGCCTGAGGGATGTGTACCAAGAGACCCAGTACTTC. The J gene is TRBJ2-5, the V gene TRBV7-9; the D gene is possibly TRBD2 (5 bases). Germline assignment: CDR1 SEHNR and CDR2 FQNEAQ (reference sequence). V lost 5 bases and J lost 0, with 13 bases in between. The CDR3 length is 15 residues. Looking up the rest from reference TRBV7-9 and TRBJ2-5 gives the full variable domain: DTGVSQNPRHKITKRGQNVTFRCDPISEHNRLYWYRQTLGQGPEFLTYFQNEAQLEKSRLLSDRFSAERPKGSFSTLEIQRTEQGDSAMYLCASSLRDVYQETQYFGPGTRLLVL.

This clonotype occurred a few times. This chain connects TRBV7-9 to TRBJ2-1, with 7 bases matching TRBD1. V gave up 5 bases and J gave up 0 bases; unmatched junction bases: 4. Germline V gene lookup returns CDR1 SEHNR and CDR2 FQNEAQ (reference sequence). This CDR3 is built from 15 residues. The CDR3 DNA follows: TGTGCCAGCAGCAAACAGGGGAGCTCCTACAATGAGCAGTTCTTC. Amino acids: CASSKQGSSYNEQFF.

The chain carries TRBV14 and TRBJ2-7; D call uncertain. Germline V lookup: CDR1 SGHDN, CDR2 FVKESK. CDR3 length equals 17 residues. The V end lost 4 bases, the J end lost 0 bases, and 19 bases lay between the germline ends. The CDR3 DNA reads TGTGCCAGCAGCCCCCTGGGTGAAGGGCTAAACTCCTACGAGCAGTACTTC. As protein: CASSPLGEGLNSYEQYF.

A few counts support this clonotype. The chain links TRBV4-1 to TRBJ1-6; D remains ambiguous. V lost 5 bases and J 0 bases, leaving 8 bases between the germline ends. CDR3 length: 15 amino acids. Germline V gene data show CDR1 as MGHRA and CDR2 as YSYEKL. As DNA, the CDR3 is TGCGCCAGCAGCACGGAAGGCTCCTATAATTCACCCCTCCACTTT. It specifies CASSTEGSYNSPLHF.

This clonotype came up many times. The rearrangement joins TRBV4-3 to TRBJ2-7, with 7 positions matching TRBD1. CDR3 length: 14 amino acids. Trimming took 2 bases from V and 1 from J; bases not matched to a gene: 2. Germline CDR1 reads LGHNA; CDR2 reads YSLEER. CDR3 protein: CASSQLDRSYEQYF. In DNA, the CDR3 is TGCGCCAGCAGCCAACTGGACAGGTCCTACGAGCAGTACTTC.